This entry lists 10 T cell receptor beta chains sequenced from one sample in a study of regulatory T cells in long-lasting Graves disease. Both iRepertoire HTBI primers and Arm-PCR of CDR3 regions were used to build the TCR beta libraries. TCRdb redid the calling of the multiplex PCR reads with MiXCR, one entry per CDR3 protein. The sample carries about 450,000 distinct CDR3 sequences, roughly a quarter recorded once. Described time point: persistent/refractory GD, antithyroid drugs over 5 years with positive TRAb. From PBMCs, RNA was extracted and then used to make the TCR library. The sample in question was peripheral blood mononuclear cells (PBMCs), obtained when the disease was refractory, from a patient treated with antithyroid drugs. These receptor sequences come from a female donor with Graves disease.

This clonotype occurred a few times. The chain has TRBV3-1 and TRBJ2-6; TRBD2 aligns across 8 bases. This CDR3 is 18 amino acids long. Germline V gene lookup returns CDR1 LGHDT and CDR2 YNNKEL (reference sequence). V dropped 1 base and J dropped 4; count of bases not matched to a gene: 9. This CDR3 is CASSQGPAGASGANVLTF. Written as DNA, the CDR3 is TGTGCCAGCAGCCAAGGACCAGCGGGAGCCTCCGGGGCCAACGTCCTGACTTTC. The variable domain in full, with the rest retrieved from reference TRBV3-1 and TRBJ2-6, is DTAVSQTPKYLVTQMGNDKSIKCEQNLGHDTMYWYKQDSKKFLKIMFSYNNKELIINETVPNRFSPKSPDKAHLNLHINSLELGDSAVYFCASSQGPAGASGANVLTFGAGSRLTVL.

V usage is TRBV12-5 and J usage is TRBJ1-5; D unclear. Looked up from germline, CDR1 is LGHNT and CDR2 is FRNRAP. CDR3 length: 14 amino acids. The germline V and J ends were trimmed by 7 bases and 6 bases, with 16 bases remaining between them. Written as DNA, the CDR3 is TGTGCTAGTGCTCCGCCCACGTGGGGTCAGCCCCAGCATTTT. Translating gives CASAPPTWGQPQHF. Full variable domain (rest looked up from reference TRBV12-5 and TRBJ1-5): DARVTQTPRHKVTEMGQEVTMRCQPILGHNTVFWYRQTMMQGLELLAYFRNRAPLDDSGMPKDRFSAEMPDATLATLKIQPSEPRDSAVYFCASAPPTWGQPQHFGDGTRLSIL.

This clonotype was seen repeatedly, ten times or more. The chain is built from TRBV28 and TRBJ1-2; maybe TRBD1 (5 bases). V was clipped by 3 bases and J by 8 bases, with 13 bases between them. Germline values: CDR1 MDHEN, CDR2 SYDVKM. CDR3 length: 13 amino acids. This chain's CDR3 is CASSLPGSGGYTF. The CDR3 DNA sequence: TGTGCCAGCAGTTTGCCGGGGTCAGGGGGCTACACCTTC.

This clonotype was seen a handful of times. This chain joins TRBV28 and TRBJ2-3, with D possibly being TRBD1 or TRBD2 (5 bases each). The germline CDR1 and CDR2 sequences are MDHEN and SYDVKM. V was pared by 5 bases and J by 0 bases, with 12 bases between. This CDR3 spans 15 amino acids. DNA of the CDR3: TGTGCCAGCAGTCCCGGGACGCGAAGCACAGATACGCAGTATTTT. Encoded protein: CASSPGTRSTDTQYF.

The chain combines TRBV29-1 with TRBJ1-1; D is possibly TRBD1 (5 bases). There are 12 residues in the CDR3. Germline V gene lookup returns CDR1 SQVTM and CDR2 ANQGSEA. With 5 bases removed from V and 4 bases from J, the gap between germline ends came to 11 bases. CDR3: CSVLGETTEAFF. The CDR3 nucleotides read TGCAGCGTTTTAGGGGAAACCACTGAAGCTTTCTTT. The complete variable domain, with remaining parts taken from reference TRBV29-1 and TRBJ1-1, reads SAVISQKPSRDICQRGTSLTIQCQVDSQVTMMFWYRQQPGQSLTLIATANQGSEATYESGFVIDKFPISRPNLTFSTLTVSNMSPEDSSIYLCSVLGETTEAFFGQGTRLTVV.

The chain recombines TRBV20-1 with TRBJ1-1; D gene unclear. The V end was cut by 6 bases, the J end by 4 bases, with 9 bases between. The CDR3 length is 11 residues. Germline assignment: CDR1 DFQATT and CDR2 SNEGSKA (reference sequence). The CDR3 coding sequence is TGCAGTGCACCCTTGGGCACTGAAGCTTTCTTT. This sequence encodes CSAPLGTEAFF.

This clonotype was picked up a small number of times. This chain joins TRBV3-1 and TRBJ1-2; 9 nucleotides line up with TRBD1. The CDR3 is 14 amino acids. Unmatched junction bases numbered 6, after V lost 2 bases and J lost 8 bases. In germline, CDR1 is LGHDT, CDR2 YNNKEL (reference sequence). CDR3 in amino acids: CASSQPQGAEGYTF. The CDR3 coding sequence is TGTGCCAGCAGCCAACCACAGGGGGCAGAGGGCTACACCTTC.

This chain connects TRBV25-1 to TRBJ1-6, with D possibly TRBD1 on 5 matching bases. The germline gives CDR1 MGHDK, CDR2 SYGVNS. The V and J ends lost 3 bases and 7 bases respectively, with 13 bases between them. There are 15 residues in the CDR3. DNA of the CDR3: TGTGCCAGCAGTGACCAGGGCCATCGGAATTCACCCCTCCACTTT. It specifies CASSDQGHRNSPLHF.

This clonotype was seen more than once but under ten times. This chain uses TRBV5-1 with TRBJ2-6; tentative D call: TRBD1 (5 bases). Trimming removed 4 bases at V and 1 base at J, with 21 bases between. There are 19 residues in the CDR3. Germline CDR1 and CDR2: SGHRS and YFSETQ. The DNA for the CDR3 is TGCGCCAGCAGCCCGATACAGGCAATTCCCCTTTCTGGGGCCAACGTCCTGACTTTC. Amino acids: CASSPIQAIPLSGANVLTF.

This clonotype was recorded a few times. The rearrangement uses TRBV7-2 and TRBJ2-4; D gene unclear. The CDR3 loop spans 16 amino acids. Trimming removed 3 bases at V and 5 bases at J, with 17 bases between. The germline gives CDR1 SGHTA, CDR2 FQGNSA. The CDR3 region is CASSFYSGSNQNIQYF. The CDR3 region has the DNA TGTGCCAGCAGCTTCTACAGTGGTTCGAACCAAAACATTCAGTACTTC.